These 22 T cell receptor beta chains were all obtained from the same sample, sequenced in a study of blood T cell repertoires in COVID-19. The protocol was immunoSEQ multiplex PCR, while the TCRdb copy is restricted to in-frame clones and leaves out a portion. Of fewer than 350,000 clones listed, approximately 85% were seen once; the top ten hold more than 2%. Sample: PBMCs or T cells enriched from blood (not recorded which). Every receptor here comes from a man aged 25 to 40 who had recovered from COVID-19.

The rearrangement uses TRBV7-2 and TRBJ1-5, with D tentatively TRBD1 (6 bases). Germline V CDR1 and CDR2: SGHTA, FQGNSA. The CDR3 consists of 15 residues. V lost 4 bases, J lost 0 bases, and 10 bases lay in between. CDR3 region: CASSSQGYSNQPQHF. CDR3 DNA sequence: TGTGCCAGCAGCTCACAGGGATATAGCAATCAGCCCCAGCATTTT.

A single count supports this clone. CDR3 nucleotides: TGTGCCAGCGAGGCAGAAAATGGCTACACCTTC. It encodes CASEAENGYTF. This chain connects TRBV9 to TRBJ1-2; D is undetermined. The germline V gene has CDR1 SGDLS and CDR2 YYNGEE. The germline V and J ends were trimmed by 7 bases and 6 bases, with 10 bases remaining between them. The CDR3 loop spans 11 amino acids.

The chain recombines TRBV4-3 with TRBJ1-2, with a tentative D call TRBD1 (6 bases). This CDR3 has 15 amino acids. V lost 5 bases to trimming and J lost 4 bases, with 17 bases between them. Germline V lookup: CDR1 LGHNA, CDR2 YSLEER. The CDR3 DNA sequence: TGCGCCAGCAGCGCATTTTATGGGGGCGCCTATGGCTACACCTTC. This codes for CASSAFYGGAYGYTF.

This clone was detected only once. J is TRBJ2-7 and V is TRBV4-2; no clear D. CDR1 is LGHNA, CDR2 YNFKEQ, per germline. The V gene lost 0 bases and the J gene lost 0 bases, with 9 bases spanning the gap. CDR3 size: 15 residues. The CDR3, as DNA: TGTGCCAGCAGCCAAGAAGCCGGGTTCTCCTACGAGCAGTACTTC. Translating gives CASSQEAGFSYEQYF.

In nucleotides, the CDR3 is TGTGCCAGCAGCTTTCCGGGGGGGGAAGGCTACACCTTC. Translated: CASSFPGGEGYTF. The V gene is TRBV5-4, the J gene TRBJ1-2; D perhaps matches TRBD1 (5 bases). The V and J ends lost 2 bases and 8 bases respectively, with 13 bases between them. This CDR3 region has 13 residues. Germline CDR1 reads SGHNT; CDR2 reads YYREEE (reference sequence).

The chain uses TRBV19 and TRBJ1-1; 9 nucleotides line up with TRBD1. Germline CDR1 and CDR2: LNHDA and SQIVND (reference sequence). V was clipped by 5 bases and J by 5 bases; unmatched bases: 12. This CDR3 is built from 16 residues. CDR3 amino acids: CASSPNPGQGGTEAFF. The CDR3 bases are TGTGCCAGTAGTCCTAACCCGGGACAGGGAGGGACTGAAGCTTTCTTT.

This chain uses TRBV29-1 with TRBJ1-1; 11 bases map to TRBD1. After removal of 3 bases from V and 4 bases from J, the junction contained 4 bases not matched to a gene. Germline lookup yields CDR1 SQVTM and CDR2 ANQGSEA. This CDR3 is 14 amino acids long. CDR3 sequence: CSVESGTGGTEAFF. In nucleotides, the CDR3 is TGCAGCGTTGAGTCCGGGACAGGGGGCACTGAAGCTTTCTTT.

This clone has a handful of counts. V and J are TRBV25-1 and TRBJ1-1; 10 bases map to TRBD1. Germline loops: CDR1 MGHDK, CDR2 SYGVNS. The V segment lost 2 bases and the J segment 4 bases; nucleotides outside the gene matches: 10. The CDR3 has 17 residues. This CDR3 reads CASSEVGGRTGGTEAFF. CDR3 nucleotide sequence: TGTGCCAGCAGTGAAGTGGGGGGCCGGACAGGGGGCACTGAAGCTTTCTTT. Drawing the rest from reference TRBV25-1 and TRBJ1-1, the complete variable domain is EADIYQTPRYLVIGTGKKITLECSQTMGHDKMYWYQQDPGMELHLIHYSYGVNSTEKGDLSSESTVSRIRTEHFPLTLESARPSHTSQYLCASSEVGGRTGGTEAFFGQGTRLTVV.

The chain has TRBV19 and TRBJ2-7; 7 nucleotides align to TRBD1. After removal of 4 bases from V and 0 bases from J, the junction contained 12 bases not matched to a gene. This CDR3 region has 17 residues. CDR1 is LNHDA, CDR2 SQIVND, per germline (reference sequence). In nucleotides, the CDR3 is TGTGCCAGTAGTAACAGGGGCTTCGGTCTAAGCTCCTACGAGCAGTACTTC. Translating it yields CASSNRGFGLSSYEQYF.

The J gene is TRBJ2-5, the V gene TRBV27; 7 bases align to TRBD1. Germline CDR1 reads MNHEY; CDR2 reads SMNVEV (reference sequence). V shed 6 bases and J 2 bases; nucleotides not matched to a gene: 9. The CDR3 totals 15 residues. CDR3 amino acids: CASRELTGVQETQYF. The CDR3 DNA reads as TGTGCCAGCAGGGAATTAACAGGGGTGCAAGAGACCCAGTACTTC.

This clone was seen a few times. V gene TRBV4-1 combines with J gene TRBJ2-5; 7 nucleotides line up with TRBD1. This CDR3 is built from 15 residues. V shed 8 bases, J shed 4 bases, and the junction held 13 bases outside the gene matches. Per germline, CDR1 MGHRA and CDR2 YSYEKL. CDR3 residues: CASSNPGQTRETQYF. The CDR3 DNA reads TGCGCCAGCTCGAATCCGGGACAGACCAGAGAGACCCAGTACTTC.

The CDR3 nucleotides are TGTGCCAGCAGCCCTACGGACAGGGGCCATGAAAAACTGTTTTTT. Protein sequence: CASSPTDRGHEKLFF. The chain employs TRBV7-2 and TRBJ1-4; 9 bases line up with TRBD1. This CDR3 is built from 15 residues. In germline, CDR1 is SGHTA, CDR2 FQGNSA. Trimming at V came to 5 bases and at J to 6 bases, leaving 7 bases not matched to a gene.

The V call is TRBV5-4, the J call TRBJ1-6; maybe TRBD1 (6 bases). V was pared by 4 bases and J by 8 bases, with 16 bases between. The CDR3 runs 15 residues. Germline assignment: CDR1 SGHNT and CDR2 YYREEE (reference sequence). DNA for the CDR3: TGTGCCAGCAGCAGCGGTAAAGGGGGAGATTCACCCCTCCACTTT. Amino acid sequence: CASSSGKGGDSPLHF.

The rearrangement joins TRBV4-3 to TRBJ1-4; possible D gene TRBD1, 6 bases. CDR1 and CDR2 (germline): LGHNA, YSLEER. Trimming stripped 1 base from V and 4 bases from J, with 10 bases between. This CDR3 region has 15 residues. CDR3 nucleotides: TGCGCCAGCAGCCAAGGGGGGCTTAGTAATGAAAAACTGTTTTTT. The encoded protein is CASSQGGLSNEKLFF.

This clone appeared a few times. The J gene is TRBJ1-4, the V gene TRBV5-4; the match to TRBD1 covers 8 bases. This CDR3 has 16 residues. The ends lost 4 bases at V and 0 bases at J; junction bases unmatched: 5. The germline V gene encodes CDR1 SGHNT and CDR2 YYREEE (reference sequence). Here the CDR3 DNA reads TGTGCCAGCAGCGAAACACAGGGGGCAACTAATGAAAAACTGTTTTTT. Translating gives CASSETQGATNEKLFF.

CDR3: CASSLSLTGELFF. DNA for the CDR3: TGTGCCAGCAGCTTATCGTTGACCGGGGAGCTGTTTTTT. This chain connects TRBV7-6 to TRBJ2-2; no firm D call. V was pared by 2 bases and J by 5 bases, with 6 bases between. Germline-derived CDR1 and CDR2 are SGHVS and FNYEAQ. This CDR3 comprises 13 residues.

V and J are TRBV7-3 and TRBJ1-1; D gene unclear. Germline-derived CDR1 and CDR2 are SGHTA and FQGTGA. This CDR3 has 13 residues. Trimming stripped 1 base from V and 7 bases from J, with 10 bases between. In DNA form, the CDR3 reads TGTGCCAGCAGCTTAATAGAGGGAGGTGAAGCTTTCTTT. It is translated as CASSLIEGGEAFF.

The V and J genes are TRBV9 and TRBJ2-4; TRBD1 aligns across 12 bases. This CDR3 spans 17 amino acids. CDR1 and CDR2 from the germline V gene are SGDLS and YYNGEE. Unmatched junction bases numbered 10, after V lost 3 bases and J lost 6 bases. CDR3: CASSEGTGGPNLNIQYF. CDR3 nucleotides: TGTGCCAGCAGCGAGGGGACAGGGGGCCCAAACCTAAACATTCAGTACTTC.

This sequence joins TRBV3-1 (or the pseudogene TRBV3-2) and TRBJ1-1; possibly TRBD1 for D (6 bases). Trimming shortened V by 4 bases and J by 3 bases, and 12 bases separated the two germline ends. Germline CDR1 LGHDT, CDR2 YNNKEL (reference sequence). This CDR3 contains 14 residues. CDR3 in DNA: TGTGCCAGCAGCCCACAGGGTCGGGACACTGAAGCTTTCTTT. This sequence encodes CASSPQGRDTEAFF.

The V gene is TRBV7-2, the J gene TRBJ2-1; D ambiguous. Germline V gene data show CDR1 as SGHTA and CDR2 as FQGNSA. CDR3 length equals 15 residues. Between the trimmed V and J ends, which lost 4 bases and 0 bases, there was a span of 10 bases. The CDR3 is CASSSPDTSYNEQFF. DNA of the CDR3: TGTGCCAGCAGCTCCCCTGACACCTCCTACAATGAGCAGTTCTTC. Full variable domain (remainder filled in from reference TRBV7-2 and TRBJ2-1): GAGVSQSPSNKVTEKGKDVELRCDPISGHTALYWYRQSLGQGLEFLIYFQGNSAPDKSGLPSDRFSAERTGGSVSTLTIQRTQQEDSAVYLCASSSPDTSYNEQFFGPGTRLTVL.

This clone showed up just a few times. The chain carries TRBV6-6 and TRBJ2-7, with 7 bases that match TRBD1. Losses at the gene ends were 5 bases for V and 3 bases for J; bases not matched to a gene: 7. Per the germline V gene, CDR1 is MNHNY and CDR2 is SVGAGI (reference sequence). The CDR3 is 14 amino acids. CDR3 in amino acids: CASSNPGTVYEQYF. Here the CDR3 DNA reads TGTGCCAGCAGTAATCCCGGGACAGTCTACGAGCAGTACTTC.

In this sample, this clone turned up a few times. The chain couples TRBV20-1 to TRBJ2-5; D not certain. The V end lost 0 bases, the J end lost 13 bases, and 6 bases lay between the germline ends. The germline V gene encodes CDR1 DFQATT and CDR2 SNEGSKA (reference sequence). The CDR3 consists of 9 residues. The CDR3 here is CSARDYGYF. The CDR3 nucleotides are TGCAGTGCTAGAGATTACGGGTACTTC.